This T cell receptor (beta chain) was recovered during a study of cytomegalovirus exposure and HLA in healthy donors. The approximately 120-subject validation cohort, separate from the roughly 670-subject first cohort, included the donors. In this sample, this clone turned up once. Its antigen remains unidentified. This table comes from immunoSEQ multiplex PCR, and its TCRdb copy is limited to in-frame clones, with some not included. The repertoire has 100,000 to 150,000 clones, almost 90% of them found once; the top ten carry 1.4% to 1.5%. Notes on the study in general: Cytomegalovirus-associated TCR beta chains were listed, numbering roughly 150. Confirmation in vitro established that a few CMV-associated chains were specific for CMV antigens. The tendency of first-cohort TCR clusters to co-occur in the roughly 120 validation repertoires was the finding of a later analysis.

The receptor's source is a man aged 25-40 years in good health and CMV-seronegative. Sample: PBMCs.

The CDR3 spells CASSPGLAAGTGELFF. The CDR3, as DNA: TGTGCCAGCAGCCCGGGACTAGCGGCGGGCACCGGGGAGCTGTTTTTT. The V gene is TRBV5-4, the J gene TRBJ2-2; 11 nucleotides align to TRBD2. Germline lookup yields CDR1 SGHNT and CDR2 YYREEE (reference sequence). The CDR3 is made up of 16 amino acids. After removal of 4 bases from V and 4 bases from J, the junction contained 6 bases not matched to a gene.